These T cell receptor beta chains were read from a single sample in a study of T cells in Graves' hyperthyroidism and ophthalmopathy. TCRdb used MiXCR to reprocess the multiplex PCR reads, holding one entry per CDR3 protein. The top ten clones hold about 3.5% of a sample with about 350,000 distinct CDR3 sequences, under 20% of them seen once. The sample comprised blood. These receptor sequences come from a woman aged 18 to 35 with Graves' hyperthyroidism. Each CDR3 is given with its conserved first and last residue.

>TRBV7-2
CASSQAGNGYTF
>TRBV12-3/TRBV12-4
CASSLWGARADTQYF
>TRBV20-1
CSAKVANYGYTF
>TRBV20-1
CSAPTGALETQYF
>TRBV12-3/TRBV12-4
CASSFGVTSPLHF
>TRBV20-1
CSASGSYSNQPQHF
>TRBV29-1
CSVGTDYEQYF
>TRBV28
CASSYPTGRPGYTF
>TRBV6-1
CATYLGSGDTEAFF
>TRBV3-1
CASSPGGSKETQYF
>TRBV6-1
CASALAGGSPETQYF
>TRBV12-3/TRBV12-4
CASSDPSRGETQYF
>TRBV27
CASSSPSGASYNEQFF
>TRBV12-3/TRBV12-4
CASSSRTGVSYEQYF
>TRBV11-2
CASSWGATGELFF
>TRBV5-1
CASSSTRSGTSDETQYF
>TRBV20-1
CSAMGAFSGNTIYF
>TRBV11-2
CASRRILAGRGETQYF
>TRBV12-3/TRBV12-4
CASSHPGGRTNTEAFF
>TRBV12-3/TRBV12-4
CASSLGTGSYRYTF
>TRBV6-5
CASIFPGTEEETQYF
>TRBV19
CASSQLRGELFF
>TRBV24-1
CASSVPPGLSGESDTGELFF
>TRBV6-1
CASTPGPPEAQYF
>TRBV27
CASSLPAGIQYF
>TRBV11-2
CASSLRGDMQTQYF
>TRBV6-5
CASSYTGGTYGYTF
>TRBV9
CASSASGVFIGELFF
>TRBV7-8
CASSLEGQMNTEAFF
>TRBV6-1
CASMWAGGTEAFF
>TRBV5-6
CASSLAGEWYQPQHF
>TRBV30
CAWTGAQYRGLGYTF
>TRBV12-3/TRBV12-4
CASSLKLASVQYF
>TRBV29-1
CSGGQEPYEQYF
>TRBV2
CASTIAYEQYF
>TRBV28
CATHLPGGGYTF
>TRBV2
CASRGLEQYF
>TRBV6-2/TRBV6-3
CASSWLGPSYEQYF
>TRBV6-1
CASSASSGRPDEQYF
>TRBV27
CASSDRRTGWETQYF
>TRBV5-1
CASSTKYRNTEACF
>TRBV12-3/TRBV12-4
CAIPGDSGYTF
>TRBV10-1
CASSDGTYEQYF
>TRBV4-1
CASSPWPRETGELFF
>TRBV12-3/TRBV12-4
CASRPQGQGDNYGYTF
>TRBV11-3
CASSLSRGTEAFF
>TRBV28
CASSLGIANTGELFF
>TRBV12-3/TRBV12-4
CASSQTTVNTEAFF
>TRBV12-3/TRBV12-4
CASRAPGPLYGYTF
>TRBV27
CASSLLVNNSPLHF
>TRBV20-1
CSAPVGDMGGGTDTQYF
>TRBV19
CASSIPNTGELFF
>TRBV20-1
CSVRPVRGYEQYF